This note documents a single TCR beta chain sequence. Antigen unknown. Authors of the study amplified TCR beta CDR3 regions from RNA transcripts. First-round RT-PCR with HTBI primers amplified the TCR CDR3 region. TCRdb recomputed calls from the multiplex PCR reads with MiXCR, one row per CDR3 protein. This sample carries about 400,000 distinct CDR3 sequences, about a sixth of them seen once, and the ten largest clones take around a quarter. The CDR3 spans 18 residues. V dropped 4 bases and J dropped 0; count of bases not matched to a gene: 6. Germline V CDR1 and CDR2: LGHDT, YNNKEL (reference sequence). Every diagnosis used clinical symptoms, serum thyroxine and TRAb, thyroid ultrasound and orbital computed tomography. This sample is part of a study of T cells in Graves' hyperthyroidism and ophthalmopathy. Study-wide background: Sampling of peripheral blood happened at initial diagnosis, prior to any treatment. The study's findings and limits: The blood repertoire included most of the expanded thyroid clonotypes above 0.001.

This sequence was found in a woman aged 18-35 years with Graves' hyperthyroidism that later progressed to Graves' ophthalmopathy. The J gene is TRBJ2-3, the V gene TRBV3-1; 14 nucleotides align to TRBD2. Material for sequencing was blood. The CDR3 nucleotides read TGTGCCAGCAGCCGCGGGACTAGCGGGAGACCTAGCACAGATACGCAGTATTTT. It codes for CASSRGTSGRPSTDTQYF.